This T cell receptor (beta chain) was profiled in a study of HIV-infected children after antiretroviral therapy interruption. Study information: Children's median ages were about 9.5 years and 8 years by group. Interruption-arm sampling covered weeks 0, 12, interruption end (24 or 48), and about 3 years post-study.

This clonotype was observed a few times. The treatment: PENTA 11 planned treatment interruption arm or continuous ART arm. At least 24 weeks of at least three-drug ART, in children 2 to 15 years. Memory CD8+ CD45RO+ CD45RA- T cells were sorted from thawed PBMCs. The TCR library was built from RNA with a 3' RACE protocol and unique molecular identifiers. One entry per CDR3 protein results from TCRdb running MiXCR on the 3' RACE reads. The data show some 7,000 distinct CDR3 sequences, with about 15% seen just once and about 13% held by the top ten. The CDR3 totals 19 residues. With V trimmed by 0 bases and J by 0 bases, 9 bases remained unmatched. Germline CDR1 reads SGHRS; CDR2 reads YFSETQ.

The sequencing used CD45RO+ CD8+ T cells from PBMCs, pooled from several time points, collected from a donor given antiretroviral therapy, either interrupted or continuous. Subset described: memory CD8+ CD45RO+ CD45RA- T cells. The chain carries TRBV5-1 and TRBJ2-6, with TRBD1 matching over 7 bases. This TCR derives from a pool of human donors with HIV. The CDR3 sequence is CASSLATGYGLSGANVLTF. CDR3 sequence (DNA): TGCGCCAGCAGCTTGGCGACAGGGTACGGTCTCTCTGGGGCCAACGTCCTGACTTTC.